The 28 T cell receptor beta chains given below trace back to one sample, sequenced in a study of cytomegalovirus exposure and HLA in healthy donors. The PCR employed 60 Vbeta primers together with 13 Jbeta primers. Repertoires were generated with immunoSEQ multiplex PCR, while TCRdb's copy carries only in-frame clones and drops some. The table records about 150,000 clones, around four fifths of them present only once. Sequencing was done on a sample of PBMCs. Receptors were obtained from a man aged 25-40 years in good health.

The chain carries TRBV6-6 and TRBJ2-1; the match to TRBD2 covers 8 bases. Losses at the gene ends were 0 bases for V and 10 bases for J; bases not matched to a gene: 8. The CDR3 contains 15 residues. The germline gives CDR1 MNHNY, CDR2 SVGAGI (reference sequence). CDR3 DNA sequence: TGTGCCAGCAGTTACTCGGGGACTAGACTTTTAGAGCAGTTCTTC. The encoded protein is CASSYSGTRLLEQFF.

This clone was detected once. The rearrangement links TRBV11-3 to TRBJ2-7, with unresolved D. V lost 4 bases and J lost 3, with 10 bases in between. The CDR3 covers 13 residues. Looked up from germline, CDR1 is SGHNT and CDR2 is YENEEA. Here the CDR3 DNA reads TGTGCCAGCAGCTATTACGCCTACTACGAGCAGTACTTC. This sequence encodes CASSYYAYYEQYF.

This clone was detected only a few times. DNA for the CDR3: TGTGCCAGCAGGAGACAGGGGGCAGTAGAGCAGTACTTC. Its protein is CASRRQGAVEQYF. The chain uses TRBV6-1 and TRBJ2-7; 10 bases are a match to TRBD1. The germline CDR1 and CDR2 sequences are MNHNS and SASEGT. J lost 7 bases, V lost 6 bases, and 6 bases had no gene match. The CDR3 is 13 residues long.

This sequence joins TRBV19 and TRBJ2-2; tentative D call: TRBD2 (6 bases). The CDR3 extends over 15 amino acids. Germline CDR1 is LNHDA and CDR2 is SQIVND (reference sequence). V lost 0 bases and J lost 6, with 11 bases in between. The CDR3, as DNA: TGTGCCAGTAGTATAGATGGAGGGTTGGCCGGGGAGCTGTTTTTT. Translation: CASSIDGGLAGELFF.

The CDR3 here is CASSLRGTGELFF. The CDR3 region has the DNA TGTGCCAGCAGCTTGCGCGGCACCGGGGAGCTGTTTTTT. The chain links TRBV7-2 to TRBJ2-2, with unresolved D. The germline V and J ends were trimmed by 3 bases and 4 bases, with 6 bases remaining between them. The CDR3 contains 13 residues. Germline loops: CDR1 SGHTA, CDR2 FQGNSA.

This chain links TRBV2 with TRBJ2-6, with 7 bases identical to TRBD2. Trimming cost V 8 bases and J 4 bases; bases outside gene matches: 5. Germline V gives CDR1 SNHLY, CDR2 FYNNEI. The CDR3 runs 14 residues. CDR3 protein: CASGGVPGANVLTF. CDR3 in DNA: TGTGCCAGCGGGGGGGTCCCGGGGGCCAACGTCCTGACTTTC.

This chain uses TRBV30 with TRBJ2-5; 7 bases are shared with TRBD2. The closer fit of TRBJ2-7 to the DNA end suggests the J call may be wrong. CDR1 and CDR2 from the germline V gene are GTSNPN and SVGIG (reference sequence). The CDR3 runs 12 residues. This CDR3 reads CAWGGVSYEQYF. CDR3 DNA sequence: TGTGCCTGGGGGGGGGTTTCCTACGAGCAGTACTTC.

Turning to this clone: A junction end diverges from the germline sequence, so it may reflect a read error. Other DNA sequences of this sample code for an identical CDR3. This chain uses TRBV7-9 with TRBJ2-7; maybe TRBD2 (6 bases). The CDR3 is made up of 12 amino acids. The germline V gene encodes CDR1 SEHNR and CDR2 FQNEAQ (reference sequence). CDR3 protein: CSSSPTSYEQYF. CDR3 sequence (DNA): TGTTCCAGCAGCCCGACTAGCTACGAGCAGTACTTC.

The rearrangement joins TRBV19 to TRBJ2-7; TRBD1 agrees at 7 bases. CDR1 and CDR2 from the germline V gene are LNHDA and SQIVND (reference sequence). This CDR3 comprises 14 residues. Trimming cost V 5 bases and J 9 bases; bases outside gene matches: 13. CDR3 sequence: CASSHRGSGDGQYF. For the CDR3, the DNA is TGTGCCAGTAGTCACAGGGGTTCGGGCGACGGGCAGTACTTC. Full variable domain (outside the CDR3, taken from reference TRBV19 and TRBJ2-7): DGGITQSPKYLFRKEGQNVTLSCEQNLNHDAMYWYRQDPGQGLRLIYYSQIVNDFQKGDIAEGYSVSREKKESFPLTVTSAQKNPTAFYLCASSHRGSGDGQYFGPGTRLTVT.

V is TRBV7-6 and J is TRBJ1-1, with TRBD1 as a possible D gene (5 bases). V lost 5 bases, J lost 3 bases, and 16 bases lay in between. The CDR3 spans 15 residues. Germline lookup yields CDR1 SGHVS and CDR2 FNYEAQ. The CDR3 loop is CASSLGGARDTEAFF. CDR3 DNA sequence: TGTGCCAGCAGCCTTGGAGGGGCGCGGGACACTGAAGCTTTCTTT. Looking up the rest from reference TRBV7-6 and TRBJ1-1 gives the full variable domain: GAGVSQSPRYKVTKRGQDVALRCDPISGHVSLYWYRQALGQGPEFLTYFNYEAQQDKSGLPNDRFSAERPEGSISTLTIQRTEQRDSAMYRCASSLGGARDTEAFFGQGTRLTVV.

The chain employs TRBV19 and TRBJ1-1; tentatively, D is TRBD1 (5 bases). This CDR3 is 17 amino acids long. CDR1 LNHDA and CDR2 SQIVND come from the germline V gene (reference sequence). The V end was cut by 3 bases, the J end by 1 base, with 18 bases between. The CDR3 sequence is CASSIFVGSRANTEAFF. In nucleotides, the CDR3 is TGTGCCAGTAGTATTTTCGTCGGGTCCAGGGCGAACACTGAAGCTTTCTTT.

The CDR3: CASSWTRLAGVGETQYF. The CDR3 nucleotides read TGTGCCAGCAGCTGGACCCGATTAGCGGGAGTGGGGGAGACCCAGTACTTC. The V gene is TRBV11-3, the J gene TRBJ2-5; 9 bases agree with TRBD2. The V gene's germline CDR1 is SGHNT and CDR2 YENEEA. The CDR3 is made up of 17 amino acids. V dropped 4 bases and J dropped 5; count of bases not matched to a gene: 14. Supplemented by reference TRBV11-3 and TRBJ2-5, the full variable domain reads EAGVVQSPRYKIIEKKQPVAFWCNPISGHNTLYWYLQNLGQGPELLIRYENEEAVDDSQLPKDRFSAERLKGVDSTLKIQPAELGDSAVYLCASSWTRLAGVGETQYFGPGTRLLVL.

CDR3 loop: CASSADQPQHF. The CDR3 coding sequence is TGTGCCAGCAGCGCCGATCAGCCCCAGCATTTT. J is TRBJ1-5 and V is TRBV9; D ambiguous. Deletions cut 3 bases from V and 5 bases from J, with 3 bases between. The CDR3 consists of 11 residues. CDR1 and CDR2 from the germline V gene are SGDLS and YYNGEE.

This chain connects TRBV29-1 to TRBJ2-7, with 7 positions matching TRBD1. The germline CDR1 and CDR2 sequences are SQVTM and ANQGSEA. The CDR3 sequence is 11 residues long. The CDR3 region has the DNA TGCAGTGCCGGGACAGTGTACGAGCAGTACTTC. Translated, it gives CSAGTVYEQYF.

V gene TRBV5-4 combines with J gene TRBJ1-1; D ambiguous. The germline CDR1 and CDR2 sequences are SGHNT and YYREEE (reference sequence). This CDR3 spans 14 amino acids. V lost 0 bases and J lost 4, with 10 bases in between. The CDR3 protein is CASSLVFSPTEAFF. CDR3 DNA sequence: TGTGCCAGCAGCTTGGTGTTTAGTCCCACTGAAGCTTTCTTT.

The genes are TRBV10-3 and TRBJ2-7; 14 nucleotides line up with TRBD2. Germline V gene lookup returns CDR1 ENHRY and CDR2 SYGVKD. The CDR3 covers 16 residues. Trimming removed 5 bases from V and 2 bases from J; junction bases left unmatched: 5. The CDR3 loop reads CAISTGTSGSTYEQYF. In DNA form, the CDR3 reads TGTGCCATCAGTACCGGGACTAGCGGGAGCACCTACGAGCAGTACTTC.

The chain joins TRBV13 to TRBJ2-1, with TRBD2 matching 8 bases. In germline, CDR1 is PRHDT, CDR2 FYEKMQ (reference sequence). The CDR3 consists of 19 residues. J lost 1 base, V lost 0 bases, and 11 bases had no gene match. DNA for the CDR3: TGTGCCAGCAGCTTAGGCATGGGCGGGAGGAGGTTTTCCTACAATGAGCAGTTCTTC. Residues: CASSLGMGGRRFSYNEQFF.

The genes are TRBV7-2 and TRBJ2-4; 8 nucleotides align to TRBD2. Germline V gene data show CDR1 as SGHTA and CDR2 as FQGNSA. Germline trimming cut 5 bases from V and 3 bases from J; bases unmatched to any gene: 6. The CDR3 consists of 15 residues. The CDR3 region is CASSLPGGGKNIQYF. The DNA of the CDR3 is TGTGCCAGCAGCCTCCCCGGGGGGGGCAAAAACATTCAGTACTTC.

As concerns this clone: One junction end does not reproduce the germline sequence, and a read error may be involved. The CDR3 coding sequence is TGTTCCAGCAGCTCCAGACAGCCCCGTAATGGCTACACCTTC. It codes for CSSSSRQPRNGYTF. The chain joins TRBV7-9 to TRBJ1-2; D is perhaps TRBD1 (5 bases). Per the germline V gene, CDR1 is SEHNR and CDR2 is FQNEAQ (reference sequence). This CDR3 spans 14 amino acids.

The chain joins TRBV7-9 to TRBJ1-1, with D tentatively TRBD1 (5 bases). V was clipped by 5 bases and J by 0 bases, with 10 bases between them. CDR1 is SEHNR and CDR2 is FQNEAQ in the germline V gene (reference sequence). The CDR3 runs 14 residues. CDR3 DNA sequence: TGTGCCAGCAGCCAGGGCGCTATGAACACTGAAGCTTTCTTT. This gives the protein CASSQGAMNTEAFF.

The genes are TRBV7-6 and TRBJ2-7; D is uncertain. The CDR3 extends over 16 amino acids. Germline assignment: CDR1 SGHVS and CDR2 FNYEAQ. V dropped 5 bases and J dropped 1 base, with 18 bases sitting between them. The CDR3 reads CASSTAQNARSYEQYF. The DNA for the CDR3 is TGTGCCAGCAGCACAGCCCAGAACGCACGGTCCTACGAGCAGTACTTC.

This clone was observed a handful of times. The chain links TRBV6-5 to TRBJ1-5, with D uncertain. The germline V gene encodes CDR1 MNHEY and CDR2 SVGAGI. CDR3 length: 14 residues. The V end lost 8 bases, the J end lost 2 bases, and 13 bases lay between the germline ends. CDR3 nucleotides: TGTGCCAGCGTCCGTGGAGTTGGCAATCAGCCCCAGCATTTT. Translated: CASVRGVGNQPQHF.

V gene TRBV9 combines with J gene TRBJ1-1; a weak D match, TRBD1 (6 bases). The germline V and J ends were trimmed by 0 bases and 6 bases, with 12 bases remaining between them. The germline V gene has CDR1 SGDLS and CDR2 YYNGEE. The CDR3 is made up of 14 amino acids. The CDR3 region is CASSVEVQGSEAFF. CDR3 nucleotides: TGTGCCAGCAGCGTAGAAGTACAGGGTTCTGAAGCTTTCTTT.

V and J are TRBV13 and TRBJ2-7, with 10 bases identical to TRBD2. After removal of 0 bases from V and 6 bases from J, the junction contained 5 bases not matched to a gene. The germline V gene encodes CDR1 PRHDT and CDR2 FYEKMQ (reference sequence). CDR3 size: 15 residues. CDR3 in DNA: TGTGCCAGCAGCTTAGGAAGGGCTAGCGGGAGCGAGCAGTACTTC. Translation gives CASSLGRASGSEQYF.

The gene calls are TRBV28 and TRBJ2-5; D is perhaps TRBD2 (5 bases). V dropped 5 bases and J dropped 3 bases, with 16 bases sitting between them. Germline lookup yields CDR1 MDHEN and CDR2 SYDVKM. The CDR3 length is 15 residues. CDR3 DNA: TGTGCCAGCAGTCAACGAAGGGCCGGGAAAGAGACCCAGTACTTC. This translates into CASSQRRAGKETQYF.

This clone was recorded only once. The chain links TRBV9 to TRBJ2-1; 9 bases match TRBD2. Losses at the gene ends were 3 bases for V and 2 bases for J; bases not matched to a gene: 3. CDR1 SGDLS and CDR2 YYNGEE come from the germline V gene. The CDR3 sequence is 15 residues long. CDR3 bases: TGTGCCAGCAGCGGTGCGGGAGGGCCCTACAATGAGCAGTTCTTC. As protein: CASSGAGGPYNEQFF.

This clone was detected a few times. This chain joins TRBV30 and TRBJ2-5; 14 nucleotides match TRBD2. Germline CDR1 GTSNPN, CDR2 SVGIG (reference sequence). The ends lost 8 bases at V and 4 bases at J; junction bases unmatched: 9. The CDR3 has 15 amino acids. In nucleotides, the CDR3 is TGTGCCAGAAGCAAGGGACTAGCGGGAGCAGAGACCCAGTACTTC. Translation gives CARSKGLAGAETQYF. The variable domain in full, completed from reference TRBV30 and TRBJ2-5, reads SQTIHQWPATLVQPVGSPLSLECTVEGTSNPNLYWYRQAAGRGLQLLFYSVGIGQISSEVPQNLSASRPQDRQFILSSKKLLLSDSGFYLCARSKGLAGAETQYFGPGTRLLVL.

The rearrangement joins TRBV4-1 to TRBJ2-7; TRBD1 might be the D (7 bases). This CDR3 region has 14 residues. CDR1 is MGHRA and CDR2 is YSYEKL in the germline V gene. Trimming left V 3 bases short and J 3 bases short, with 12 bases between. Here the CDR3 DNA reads TGCGCCAGCAGCCAGGGCAGGGGGGTCTACGAGCAGTACTTC. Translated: CASSQGRGVYEQYF.